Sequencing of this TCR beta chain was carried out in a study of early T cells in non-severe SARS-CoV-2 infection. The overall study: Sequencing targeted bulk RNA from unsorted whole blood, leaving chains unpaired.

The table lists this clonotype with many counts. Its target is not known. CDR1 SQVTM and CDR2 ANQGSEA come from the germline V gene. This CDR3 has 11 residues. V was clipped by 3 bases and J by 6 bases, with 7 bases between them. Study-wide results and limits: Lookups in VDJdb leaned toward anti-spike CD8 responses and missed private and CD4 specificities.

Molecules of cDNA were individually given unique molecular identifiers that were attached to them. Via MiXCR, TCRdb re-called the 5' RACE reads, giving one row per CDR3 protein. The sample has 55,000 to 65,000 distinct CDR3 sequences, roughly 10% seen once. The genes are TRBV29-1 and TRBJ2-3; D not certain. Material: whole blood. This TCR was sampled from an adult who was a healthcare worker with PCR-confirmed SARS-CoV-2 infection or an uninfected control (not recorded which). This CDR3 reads CSVDRFDTQYF. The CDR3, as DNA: TGCAGCGTTGATCGGTTCGATACGCAGTATTTT.